One sample yielded the 13 T cell receptor beta chains listed below, sequenced in a study of control samples from healthy donors and cancer patients. Data came from immunoSEQ multiplex PCR; TCRdb stores just in-frame clones and leaves some out. The sample includes around 93,000 clones, 92% of them seen just once. The material sequenced was blood. The receptors come from a human donor in good health. The donor label of this sample is uncertain.

The V call is TRBV20-1, the J call TRBJ2-3, with 7 bases matching TRBD2. Trimming at V came to 3 bases and at J to 5 bases, leaving 5 bases not matched to a gene. Germline CDR1 and CDR2: DFQATT and SNEGSKA (reference sequence). The CDR3 is 13 amino acids. In DNA, the CDR3 is TGCAGTGCTAGTGAAGGACTAGGAGATACGCAGTATTTT. The encoded protein is CSASEGLGDTQYF.

The chain recombines TRBV11-2 with TRBJ1-6; D might be TRBD1 (6 bases). There are 17 residues in the CDR3. V was shortened by 5 bases and J by 3 bases, with 17 bases between the two germline ends. Per germline, CDR1 SGHAT and CDR2 FQNNGV. In DNA form, the CDR3 reads TGTGCCAGCAGCGCCTCACCGGGGGCAGTCTATAATTCACCCCTCCACTTT. Amino acids: CASSASPGAVYNSPLHF.

Worth noting for this clone: A read error may produce the germline difference seen at one junction end. This chain links TRBV28 with TRBJ1-2, with unresolved D. From germline, CDR1 is MDHEN and CDR2 SYDVKM. The CDR3 length is 12 residues. The CDR3 DNA reads as TGTGCCAGCAGTTTATCTCACGGACGGCCAGCCTTC. Protein: CASSLSHGRPAF.

This clone was seen only once. The chain combines TRBV7-9 with TRBJ1-5, with a possible D match to TRBD1 (6 bases). This CDR3 has 14 residues. Trimming removed 5 bases from V and 3 bases from J, with 11 bases in between. From germline, CDR1 is SEHNR and CDR2 FQNEAQ (reference sequence). CDR3: CASSHTGTNQPQHF. CDR3 bases: TGTGCCAGCAGCCACACAGGGACCAATCAGCCCCAGCATTTT.

The V gene is TRBV11-3, the J gene TRBJ2-3, with 9 positions matching TRBD1. Germline CDR1 is SGHNT and CDR2 is YENEEA. This CDR3 is 16 amino acids long. J lost 1 base, V lost 5 bases, and 7 bases had no gene match. CDR3 loop: CASSPGTGMGTDTQYF. The CDR3 DNA sequence: TGTGCCAGCAGCCCCGGGACAGGGATGGGCACAGATACGCAGTATTTT. The full variable domain, in which reference TRBV11-3 and TRBJ2-3 provide the parts outside the CDR3, is EAGVVQSPRYKIIEKKQPVAFWCNPISGHNTLYWYLQNLGQGPELLIRYENEEAVDDSQLPKDRFSAERLKGVDSTLKIQPAELGDSAVYLCASSPGTGMGTDTQYFGPGTRLTVL.

The chain combines TRBV23-1 with TRBJ2-5, with 10 bases aligning to TRBD1. TRBV23-1 qualifies as an ORF whose function is uncertain. The CDR3 covers 15 residues. Trimming took 5 bases from V and 5 from J; bases not matched to a gene: 8. The CDR3, as DNA: TGCGCCAGCAGTAATTGTAGGGACAGGGGTGAGACCCAGTACTTC. Its protein product is CASSNCRDRGETQYF.

The chain recombines TRBV28 with TRBJ2-5; maybe TRBD1 (6 bases). The CDR3 length is 15 residues. V lost 5 bases and J 5 bases, leaving 18 bases between the germline ends. Germline V lookup: CDR1 MDHEN, CDR2 SYDVKM. The CDR3 protein is CASSVQGFNKETQYF. In DNA form, the CDR3 reads TGTGCCAGCAGTGTACAGGGTTTTAATAAGGAGACCCAGTACTTC.

V gene TRBV12-3 or TRBV12-4 combines with J gene TRBJ1-2; tentative D call: TRBD1 (5 bases). Between the trimmed V and J ends, which lost 6 bases and 7 bases, there was a span of 12 bases. This CDR3 comprises 12 residues. The CDR3 bases are TGTGCCAGCAGGGGGGGTAATACTGGCTACACCTTC. Its protein product is CASRGGNTGYTF.

The CDR3: CATHRTGGDTVAGNTIYF. CDR3 DNA: TGTGCCACCCACAGGACAGGGGGCGATACCGTAGCTGGAAACACCATATATTTT. This sequence joins TRBV12-5 and TRBJ1-3; 11 bases map to TRBD1. The CDR3 runs 18 residues. Per germline, CDR1 LGHNT and CDR2 FRNRAP.

This chain links TRBV19 with TRBJ2-1; D remains ambiguous. CDR1 is LNHDA and CDR2 is SQIVND in the germline V gene (reference sequence). The CDR3 has 14 residues. V gave up 1 base and J gave up 2 bases, with 6 bases separating them. This CDR3 is CASSIGLTYNEQFF. The CDR3 DNA reads TGTGCCAGTAGTATAGGGCTTACCTACAATGAGCAGTTCTTC.

CDR3 amino acids: CASRESEINQETQYF. The CDR3 coding sequence is TGTGCCAGCCGGGAAAGCGAAATAAACCAAGAGACCCAGTACTTC. The chain employs TRBV6-6 and TRBJ2-5, with D possibly matching TRBD2 (5 bases). Trimming removed 8 bases from V and 0 bases from J, with 16 bases in between. Germline values: CDR1 MNHNY, CDR2 SVGAGI (reference sequence). The CDR3 runs to 15 residues.

The chain links TRBV5-1 to TRBJ2-7; 9 bases fit TRBD2. V trimming: 3 bases; J trimming: 0 bases; junction bases outside the gene matches: 7. The CDR3 extends over 16 amino acids. Germline V gene lookup returns CDR1 SGHRS and CDR2 YFSETQ. The CDR3 is CASSSVAGVPSYEQYF. CDR3 bases: TGCGCCAGCAGCTCGGTAGCGGGGGTTCCCTCCTACGAGCAGTACTTC.

This clone was recorded a few times. This chain joins TRBV4-3 and TRBJ2-5; 12 positions agree with TRBD1. Trimming at V came to 2 bases and at J to 5 bases, leaving 6 bases not matched to a gene. The CDR3 consists of 16 residues. Germline V gene data show CDR1 as LGHNA and CDR2 as YSLEER. CDR3 in DNA: TGCGCCAGCAGCCAAACCGGGACAGGGGGCGCGGAGACCCAGTACTTC. It codes for CASSQTGTGGAETQYF.